This TCR beta chain was found in a study of T cell responses to AZD1222 COVID-19 vaccine. Study-level background: Pooling of second doses given at about 4 or about 12 weeks was done.

In germline, CDR1 is MNHEY, CDR2 SVGAGI. The CDR3 covers 12 residues. V was clipped by 5 bases and J by 3 bases, with 5 bases between them. Clones were sequenced by immunoSEQ multiplex PCR, and TCRdb holds only the in-frame ones, with some missing. This repertoire shows about 150,000 clones, around 91% found once; its top ten account for 5.2%. Overall study results and limits: Clonal diversity may have been underestimated, and the donors were mostly white British, with more females than males.

About this clone itself: Antigen unknown.

This chain uses TRBV6-5 with TRBJ1-5; D is ambiguous. This TCR was sampled from an adult in good health. Source: peripheral blood, taken on day 0 of AZD1222 vaccination. The CDR3 reads CASSPPNQPQHF. CDR3 nucleotides: TGTGCCAGCAGTCCCCCCAATCAGCCCCAGCATTTT.